These T cell receptor beta chains were read from a single sample in a study of T cells in Graves' hyperthyroidism and ophthalmopathy. TCRdb fed the multiplex PCR reads into MiXCR, producing one record per CDR3 protein. The table lists around 520,000 distinct CDR3 sequences, about an eighth of them singletons. Sequenced sample: blood. The receptors shown here come from a woman between 18 and 29 years old with Graves' hyperthyroidism. Each CDR3 is given with its conserved first and last residue. Fields, in order: clone size, V gene, D gene, J gene, CDR3 protein, CDR3 DNA. The D gene is left open where the match is weak. The size field is filled for only some rows; it gives once, few, many or a size class.

clone size: few; V gene: TRBV19; D gene: NA; J gene: TRBJ1-1; CDR3 protein: CASSTSREGALYTEAFF; CDR3 DNA: TGTGCCAGTAGTACCTCCCGGGAAGGGGCTTTGTACACTGAAGCTTTCTTT
clone size: many; V gene: TRBV10-3; D gene: NA; J gene: TRBJ2-5; CDR3 protein: CAISDDKPQETQYF; CDR3 DNA: TGTGCCATCAGTGACGACAAACCTCAAGAGACCCAGTACTTC
clone size: few; V gene: TRBV19; D gene: NA; J gene: TRBJ2-7; CDR3 protein: CASRDRERSYEQYF; CDR3 DNA: TGTGCCAGTAGAGACAGAGAACGTTCCTACGAGCAGTACTTC
clone size: NA; V gene: TRBV20-1; D gene: NA; J gene: TRBJ2-3; CDR3 protein: CSARDGTSTDTQYF; CDR3 DNA: TGCAGTGCTAGAGATGGGACTAGCACAGATACGCAGTATTTT
clone size: few; V gene: TRBV6-2/TRBV6-3; D gene: TRBD2; J gene: TRBJ2-3; CDR3 protein: CASSYLGAGTDTQYF; CDR3 DNA: TGTGCCAGCAGTTACCTGGGAGCGGGGACAGATACGCAGTATTTT
clone size: many; V gene: TRBV30; D gene: TRBD1; J gene: TRBJ1-4; CDR3 protein: CAWIQRRTGVEKLFF; CDR3 DNA: TGTGCCTGGATCCAGAGGAGGACAGGGGTGGAAAAACTGTTTTTT
clone size: few; V gene: TRBV7-9; D gene: TRBD1; J gene: TRBJ2-1; CDR3 protein: CASSLGTGFYNEQFF; CDR3 DNA: TGTGCCAGCAGCTTAGGGACAGGGTTTTACAATGAGCAGTTCTTC
clone size: many; V gene: TRBV5-1; D gene: TRBD1; J gene: TRBJ1-4; CDR3 protein: CASSRWTGIYEKLFF; CDR3 DNA: TGCGCCAGCAGCAGATGGACAGGAATTTATGAAAAACTGTTTTTT
clone size: many; V gene: TRBV24-1; D gene: NA; J gene: TRBJ1-1; CDR3 protein: CATSDLGGTEAFF; CDR3 DNA: TGTGCCACCAGTGATCTAGGGGGCACTGAAGCTTTCTTT
clone size: many; V gene: TRBV29-1; D gene: TRBD2; J gene: TRBJ2-3; CDR3 protein: CSSTSGGTDTQYF; CDR3 DNA: TGCAGCTCCACTAGCGGCGGCACAGATACGCAGTATTTT
clone size: NA; V gene: TRBV7-6; D gene: TRBD1; J gene: TRBJ2-1; CDR3 protein: CASSIRAGTGGNEQFF; CDR3 DNA: TGTGCCAGCAGCATAAGGGCTGGGACAGGTGGCAATGAGCAGTTCTTC
clone size: few; V gene: TRBV27; D gene: NA; J gene: TRBJ2-3; CDR3 protein: CASRPLGENTDTQYF; CDR3 DNA: TGTGCCAGCAGACCTCTAGGCGAAAACACAGATACGCAGTATTTT
clone size: NA; V gene: TRBV5-6; D gene: NA; J gene: TRBJ1-6; CDR3 protein: CASSLYSPNNSPLHF; CDR3 DNA: TGTGCCAGCAGCTTGTACAGCCCCAATAATTCACCCCTCCACTTT
clone size: many; V gene: TRBV2; D gene: NA; J gene: TRBJ2-1; CDR3 protein: CASSIEHRTIPPNNEQFF; CDR3 DNA: TGTGCCAGCAGCATAGAGCACCGGACTATCCCCCCGAACAATGAGCAGTTCTTC
clone size: many; V gene: TRBV19; D gene: NA; J gene: TRBJ1-4; CDR3 protein: CASSINQGSSEKLFF; CDR3 DNA: TGTGCCAGTAGTATTAATCAGGGGTCGAGCGAAAAACTGTTTTTT
clone size: many; V gene: TRBV2; D gene: NA; J gene: TRBJ1-1; CDR3 protein: CASSWTPRNTEAFF; CDR3 DNA: TGTGCCAGCAGTTGGACCCCCCGGAACACTGAAGCTTTCTTT
clone size: NA; V gene: TRBV7-9; D gene: TRBD1; J gene: TRBJ2-2; CDR3 protein: CASSKGTGTYTGELFF; CDR3 DNA: TGTGCCAGCAGCAAAGGGACAGGGACGTACACCGGGGAGCTGTTTTTT
clone size: NA; V gene: TRBV6-5; D gene: TRBD2; J gene: TRBJ2-3; CDR3 protein: CASSYSLAGLDTQYF; CDR3 DNA: TGTGCCAGCAGTTACTCGCTAGCGGGATTAGATACGCAGTATTTT
clone size: many; V gene: TRBV12-3/TRBV12-4; D gene: NA; J gene: TRBJ1-4; CDR3 protein: CASMRHPRHNEKLFF; CDR3 DNA: TGTGCCAGCATGAGACACCCCAGGCATAATGAAAAACTGTTTTTT
clone size: NA; V gene: TRBV19; D gene: TRBD2; J gene: TRBJ2-7; CDR3 protein: CATRTSGPYEQYF; CDR3 DNA: TGTGCCACCAGGACTAGCGGTCCCTACGAGCAGTACTTC
clone size: few; V gene: TRBV6-1; D gene: TRBD2; J gene: TRBJ2-1; CDR3 protein: CASSEGAGLADNEQFF; CDR3 DNA: TGTGCCAGCAGTGAAGGGGCGGGACTAGCGGACAATGAGCAGTTCTTC
clone size: many; V gene: TRBV12-3/TRBV12-4; D gene: NA; J gene: TRBJ2-5; CDR3 protein: CASSFSGTAETQYF; CDR3 DNA: TGTGCCAGCAGTTTCTCAGGGACGGCGGAGACCCAGTACTTC
clone size: many; V gene: TRBV11-3; D gene: TRBD2; J gene: TRBJ2-1; CDR3 protein: CASSLTSGRYEQFF; CDR3 DNA: TGTGCCAGCAGCTTAACTAGCGGGAGGTATGAGCAGTTCTTC
clone size: many; V gene: TRBV10-2; D gene: NA; J gene: TRBJ1-5; CDR3 protein: CASSETPDHYQPQHF; CDR3 DNA: TGCGCCAGCAGTGAGACCCCGGACCACTATCAGCCCCAGCATTTT
clone size: many; V gene: TRBV6-1; D gene: NA; J gene: TRBJ2-5; CDR3 protein: CASRAPGQGPGGGETQYF; CDR3 DNA: TGTGCCAGCAGGGCCCCGGGACAGGGCCCGGGAGGGGGAGAGACCCAGTACTTC
clone size: NA; V gene: TRBV27; D gene: TRBD2; J gene: TRBJ2-7; CDR3 protein: CASSLWPIGGEQYF; CDR3 DNA: TGTGCCAGCAGTTTATGGCCCATCGGGGGGGAGCAGTACTTC
clone size: NA; V gene: TRBV4-1; D gene: NA; J gene: TRBJ1-1; CDR3 protein: CASSQNLGNTEAFF; CDR3 DNA: TGCGCCAGCAGCCAAAACCTGGGAAACACTGAAGCTTTCTTT
clone size: many; V gene: TRBV11-3; D gene: NA; J gene: TRBJ2-5; CDR3 protein: CASSLGGSPRETQYF; CDR3 DNA: TGTGCCAGCAGCTTAGGAGGTAGTCCTAGGGAGACCCAGTACTTC
clone size: NA; V gene: TRBV6-1; D gene: TRBD1; J gene: TRBJ2-2; CDR3 protein: CASRPGTGNTGELFF; CDR3 DNA: TGTGCCAGCAGGCCCGGGACAGGGAATACCGGGGAGCTGTTTTTT
clone size: many; V gene: TRBV5-1; D gene: TRBD2; J gene: TRBJ2-1; CDR3 protein: CASKQREGLNEQFF; CDR3 DNA: TGCGCCAGCAAGCAGCGGGAGGGACTCAATGAGCAGTTCTTC
clone size: NA; V gene: TRBV10-3; D gene: TRBD1; J gene: TRBJ1-2; CDR3 protein: CAISTGLRDRPGYTF; CDR3 DNA: TGTGCCATCAGCACCGGCCTCAGGGACAGACCCGGCTACACCTTC
clone size: many; V gene: TRBV9; D gene: NA; J gene: TRBJ1-1; CDR3 protein: CASSVHSDTEAFF; CDR3 DNA: TGTGCCAGCAGCGTACATTCGGACACTGAAGCTTTCTTT
clone size: many; V gene: TRBV20-1; D gene: NA; J gene: TRBJ2-1; CDR3 protein: CSARDRLAPNEQFF; CDR3 DNA: TGCAGTGCTAGAGATAGGCTAGCCCCCAATGAGCAGTTCTTC
clone size: NA; V gene: TRBV19; D gene: NA; J gene: TRBJ1-5; CDR3 protein: CASSMEPQPQHF; CDR3 DNA: TGTGCCAGTAGTATGGAGCCTCAGCCCCAGCATTTT
clone size: many; V gene: TRBV4-2; D gene: TRBD2; J gene: TRBJ2-2; CDR3 protein: CASSQELAVTGELFF; CDR3 DNA: TGTGCCAGCAGCCAAGAACTAGCGGTCACCGGGGAGCTGTTTTTT
clone size: few; V gene: TRBV20-1; D gene: NA; J gene: TRBJ1-2; CDR3 protein: CSARVDPRGEKTYGYTF; CDR3 DNA: TGCAGTGCTAGAGTGGACCCGAGGGGCGAGAAGACCTATGGCTACACCTTC
clone size: many; V gene: TRBV2; D gene: TRBD1; J gene: TRBJ1-1; CDR3 protein: CASSERDRPGGTEAFF; CDR3 DNA: TGTGCCAGCAGTGAGCGGGACAGACCCGGGGGTACTGAAGCTTTCTTT
clone size: NA; V gene: TRBV4-1; D gene: TRBD1; J gene: TRBJ1-2; CDR3 protein: CASSQDGRGQGGYGYTF; CDR3 DNA: TGCGCCAGCAGCCAAGACGGGCGGGGACAGGGGGGCTATGGCTACACCTTC
clone size: many; V gene: TRBV2; D gene: TRBD1; J gene: TRBJ1-2; CDR3 protein: CASSERDRVFHGYTF; CDR3 DNA: TGTGCCAGCAGTGAACGGGACAGGGTTTTTCATGGCTACACCTTC
clone size: NA; V gene: TRBV7-9; D gene: NA; J gene: TRBJ2-1; CDR3 protein: CASDKKTWGRPFF; CDR3 DNA: TGTGCCAGCGACAAAAAGACGTGGGGACGTCCGTTCTTC
clone size: few; V gene: TRBV4-1; D gene: TRBD2; J gene: TRBJ2-7; CDR3 protein: CASSQDTSGVMNYEQYF; CDR3 DNA: TGCGCCAGCAGCCAGGACACTAGCGGGGTAATGAACTACGAGCAGTACTTC
clone size: many; V gene: TRBV20-1; D gene: TRBD1; J gene: TRBJ1-1; CDR3 protein: CSARIPGQGYGAFF; CDR3 DNA: TGCAGTGCTAGGATCCCGGGACAGGGATATGGGGCTTTCTTT
clone size: NA; V gene: TRBV15; D gene: NA; J gene: TRBJ2-1; CDR3 protein: CVTSRESAYNEQFF; CDR3 DNA: TGTGTCACCAGCAGAGAGAGCGCCTACAATGAGCAGTTCTTC
clone size: many; V gene: TRBV29-1; D gene: TRBD1; J gene: TRBJ2-5; CDR3 protein: CSVETGVQETQYF; CDR3 DNA: TGCAGCGTGGAAACAGGGGTCCAAGAGACCCAGTACTTC
clone size: NA; V gene: TRBV19; D gene: NA; J gene: TRBJ1-1; CDR3 protein: CASSLGHLNTEAFF; CDR3 DNA: TGTGCCAGTAGCCTCGGACACTTAAACACTGAAGCTTTCTTT
clone size: many; V gene: TRBV19; D gene: NA; J gene: TRBJ2-7; CDR3 protein: CASSIEGAAYEQYF; CDR3 DNA: TGTGCCAGTAGTATAGAAGGGGCAGCCTACGAGCAGTACTTC
clone size: NA; V gene: TRBV30; D gene: TRBD1; J gene: TRBJ1-6; CDR3 protein: CAWSVQRTGYYNSPLHF; CDR3 DNA: TGTGCCTGGAGTGTACAAAGGACAGGGTACTATAATTCACCCCTCCACTTT
clone size: few; V gene: TRBV6-1; D gene: TRBD1; J gene: TRBJ1-1; CDR3 protein: CASSPRDRAFGPDEAFF; CDR3 DNA: TGTGCCAGCAGTCCCCGGGACAGGGCGTTCGGGCCCGATGAAGCTTTCTTT
clone size: many; V gene: TRBV5-1; D gene: TRBD1; J gene: TRBJ2-3; CDR3 protein: CASSFGTGGFTDTQYF; CDR3 DNA: TGCGCCAGCAGCTTCGGGACAGGGGGCTTCACAGATACGCAGTATTTT
clone size: few; V gene: TRBV6-1; D gene: TRBD1; J gene: TRBJ1-5; CDR3 protein: CASSLDRGSIQPQHF; CDR3 DNA: TGTGCCAGCAGCCTAGACAGGGGGAGTATCCAGCCCCAGCATTTT
clone size: many; V gene: TRBV28; D gene: TRBD1; J gene: TRBJ1-1; CDR3 protein: CASSFVTGGTEAFF; CDR3 DNA: TGTGCCAGCAGTTTTGTGACAGGGGGCACTGAAGCTTTCTTT